This T cell receptor beta chain is from a study of T cells in localized non-small cell lung cancer (TCRdb year 2020). Background on the whole study: The study examined T cell repertoires in roughly 240 patients with early-stage NSCLC and compared tumors with uninvolved tumor-adjacent lungs. A mean age of approximately 66 years was recorded for the NSCLC patients, of whom some 130 were male and around 100 were female. The cohort consisted of 200 to 300 treatment-naive NSCLC patients whose localized lung tumors had been resected. The paper as a whole reports these results and caveats: Because of the exploratory design, TCR variables were selected using unadjusted p-values without false-discovery rate correction. The highest T cell clonality was observed in uninvolved tumor-adjacent lung, where clonality exceeded that of tumor, suggesting that antigenic responses were more focused in uninvolved tumor-adjacent lung. Higher blood T cell density associated with longer overall survival, while higher adjacent-lung clonality associated with shorter survival. Because multi-region sequencing of the tumors was not done, intratumor heterogeneity could not be ruled out. A median of around 50 of the top 100 tumor clones were detected in paired uninvolved adjacent lung, and about 29 of these tumor clones were also found among the top 100 clones of the paired uninvolved adjacent lung.

V loses 4 bases of germline sequence and J loses 0 bases, and the interval between the two ends is 17 bases. Spanning cysteine to phenylalanine, the CDR3 consists of 17 amino acids. Only CDR3 DNA is held: 51 bases, read in frame from base 1. TCR beta CDR3 regions were sequenced from DNA using the immunoSEQ Assay. Per the source publication's procedure: T cell density was computed as TCR beta template counts normalized to usable DNA estimated by amplifying housekeeping genes. Using the preseqR package, richness was estimated by extrapolating to 120,000 templates for tissue samples and 400,000 templates for PBMC samples. Clonality was calculated as one minus Pielou's evenness. To identify tissue-enriched TCRs, differential abundance testing was run on productive amino-acid clonotypes with a minimum total count of 5 and an alpha of 0.1. The Jaccard Index and the Morisita Overlap Index were used to quantify repertoire overlap between compartments. TCR beta CDR3s were clustered by GLIPH together with public tetramer-defined viral CDR3s, and at least three viral sequences plus V-gene enrichment were required for viral motifs. TCRdb stores this immuneACCESS table with in-frame sequences only. Part of the clones is absent; in the studies checked, under half of the shortfall reflects unresolved V genes, and no reason is known for the rest. For V, J and clone size, that table is used; D and trimming come from the DNA. The sample data list 25,000 to 35,000 clones, and over 75% of these were observed just once. The top ten clonotypes cover approximately 16% of the sample.

At diagnosis, peripheral blood, uninvolved tumor-adjacent lung and tumor were collected and were preserved as a mix of fresh-frozen and FFPE material. For TCR repertoire profiling, blood samples were analyzed in the form of peripheral blood mononuclear cells. A remark on this clone: There is no known antigen for this receptor. No per-base quality is available; no much larger clone lies one base away.

The source is a male donor older than 55 with stage III squamous cell lung carcinoma. Sequenced here: peripheral blood, sampled before any cancer treatment. The V gene is TRBV5-3 and the J gene is TRBJ2-1, and TRBD2 may be the D gene, going by 5 matching bases. TRBV5-3 is an ORF, with its function uncertain. The DNA is TGTGCCAGAAGCCTGGACTCAAACTTACGCTCCTACAATGAGCAGTTCTTC. It codes for CARSLDSNLRSYNEQFF.